This record looks at one T cell receptor (beta chain) sequence and its context. Its antigen is not yet known. Base-call qualities are not available, and no considerably larger clone is one nucleotide away. This entry belongs to a study of blood T cell repertoires in COVID-19 (dated by TCRdb to 2019 to 2021). Turning to the overall study: Samples from collaborators originated in the United States, Italy and Spain and spanned both the acute and convalescent phases of COVID-19. The material from the prospective study consisted of cDNA or gDNA derived from T cells, B-cell-depleted T cells, or PBMCs. The dataset comprised deeply sampled blood TCRbeta repertoires from subjects exposed to, actively infected with, or recovered from COVID-19. The repertoires were made available in a free public database intended to serve as a resource for research on the immune response to SARS-CoV-2. Samples were obtained from the ongoing ImmuneRACE study (first 160 participants) and from over 1,000 subjects provided by 6 global collaborators. The sample metadata nearly always contained a de-identified subject ID, COVID-19 status, age in years and sex. HLA class I and class II types, where available, came from metadata supplied by the sample provider rather than from assay-based typing. General findings and caveats noted by the study authors: How much clinical and demographic metadata was included differed by source and by participant, and the metadata was provided uncurated.

Taken from cysteine to phenylalanine, the CDR3 has 17 residues. Only the CDR3 region is kept as DNA, spanning 51 bases read in frame from base 1. For this chain, trimming is 3 bases at the V end and 0 bases at the J end, and the number of junction bases without a gene match is 6. CDR1 is given as MNHEY and CDR2 as SMNVEV, both from the germline V gene (reference sequence). TCRbeta CDR3 regions were amplified from genomic DNA using the immunoSEQ Assay, a bias-controlled multiplex PCR. The paper's data handling went like this. Nucleated cell counts per sample were estimated from amplification of reference gene primers within the assay. To quantify the absolute abundance of each unique TCRbeta CDR3 rearrangement, sequence reads were collapsed and filtered. For each sample, productive Simpson clonality was calculated as the square root of Simpson's diversity index across productive rearrangements. TCRdb retrieved this table from immuneACCESS and kept in-frame rearrangements only. Not all clones are present; in checked studies, unresolved V genes account for under half, and no reason is known for the remainder. D and trimming were read from the DNA, whereas the V and J calls and clone size are those reported in that table. The sample table lists about 250,000 clones, 70% to 90% of them with a count of one. Under 4% of the sample is in the top ten clones.

Collaborating institutions collected whole blood in K2EDTA tubes following their own protocols. For TCRbeta analysis, collaborators shipped samples as frozen whole blood, isolated PBMCs, or DNA extracted from either of those sample types. This TCR was recovered from a man aged 18 to 30 with active or convalescent COVID-19. This chain is built from TRBV27 and TRBJ2-3; TRBD2 lines up with 10 middle nucleotides. The sequencing sample was made of peripheral blood. The DNA reads as follows: TGTGCCAGCAGTTTCCGGGCTAGCGGGGGTAGCACAGATACGCAGTATTTT. This codes for CASSFRASGGSTDTQYF.